This TCR beta chain was identified in a study of blood T cell repertoires in COVID-19 (dated by TCRdb to about 2020). Some background on the complete study: Collaborator samples came from the United States, Italy and Spain and covered acute and convalescent phases of COVID-19. The prospective study material was composed of cDNA or gDNA derived from T cells, B-cell-depleted T cells, or PBMCs. Subjects who had been exposed to COVID-19, were actively infected with it, or had recovered from it provided the deeply sampled blood TCRbeta repertoires that made up the dataset. A freely available public database, intended as a resource for researchers studying the immune response to SARS-CoV-2, is where the repertoires were released. The samples were drawn from two sources: the first 160 participants of the ongoing ImmuneRACE study, and about 1,300 subjects contributed by 6 global collaborators. The sample metadata nearly always contained a de-identified subject ID, COVID-19 status, age in years and sex. Where HLA class I and class II types were available, the types were taken from metadata supplied by the sample provider, not from assay-based typing. Study-wide findings and limitations: How much clinical and demographic metadata was included differed by source and by participant, and the metadata was provided uncurated.

TCRbeta CDR3 regions were amplified from genomic DNA by means of the immunoSEQ Assay, a bias-controlled multiplex PCR. The authors processed their data as follows. Within the assay, amplification of reference gene primers was used to estimate how many nucleated cells each sample contained. To quantify the absolute abundance of each unique TCRbeta CDR3 rearrangement, sequence reads were collapsed and filtered. For each sample, productive Simpson clonality was calculated as the square root of Simpson's diversity index across productive rearrangements. As stored in TCRdb, this immuneACCESS dataset retains in-frame rearrangements with V and J assigned. A fraction of the clones does not appear; measured against another copy, unresolved V genes explain less than half of the discrepancy, and the remainder lacks a known reason. V and J calls and clone size are copied from that table; D and trimming were computed from the DNA. For this sample there are approximately 260,000 clones; about 90% appear just once. The biggest ten clones account for about 3.3% of the sample.

About this clone: Its antigen has not been determined. No much larger clonotype is one base removed from it; base qualities were not supplied.

For this chain, trimming is 7 bases at the V end and 8 bases at the J end, and the number of junction bases without a gene match is 5. The CDR3 measures 12 amino acids from cysteine to phenylalanine. The retained sequence is limited to the CDR3, 36 bases, with the frame set at the first base. In the prospective study, participants were roughly 18 to 100 years old, resided in about two dozen geographic areas of the United States, and were enrolled through a virtual design. Cohort assignment in the prospective study relied on participant-reported clinical history from a screening survey and a study questionnaire. In the prospective study, mobile phlebotomists collected whole blood, serum and a nasopharyngeal or oropharyngeal swab from each participant. Participants in the prospective study had the option to provide additional blood draws and questionnaires over a roughly 2-month period. Before DNA extraction, blood samples from the prospective study were shipped at room temperature or frozen.

The sequencing sample was made of PBMCs or T cells enriched from blood (not recorded which). In this chain, TRBV12-3 or TRBV12-4 is recombined with TRBJ2-1; 7 nucleotides in the junction match TRBD2. This receptor was taken from a woman aged 40 to 50 with acute COVID-19. The DNA is as follows: TGTGCCAGCACTGGGGGAGGGGATGAGCAGTTCTTC. Translated, it gives CASTGGGDEQFF.